A selection of T cell receptor beta chains follows, all from one sample in a study of monozygotic twins with cystic fibrosis. Assay used: immunoSEQ multiplex PCR; TCRdb lists only in-frame clones, some missing. The table lists some 10,000 clones, around 98% of them singletons, with more than 0.2% in the top ten. Sequenced: blood. The source of these receptors is a girl aged 2 to 10 with cystic fibrosis. Each CDR3 is given without its conserved first and last residue. D genes are given only for firm matches.

>12|TRBJ2-7|TRBV7-2|-
ASSPRGGIYEQY
>13|TRBJ2-1|TRBV5-1|TRBD2
ASSWTSGRRNEQF
>11|TRBJ1-1|TRBV19|-
ASSLLGPTEAF
>16|TRBJ2-5|TRBV9|TRBD2
ASSVDRRGLAGVETQY
>16|TRBJ2-1|TRBV23-1|TRBD1
ASSLPRGQVGSYNEQF
>12|TRBJ2-1|TRBV29-1|-
SVARTTDYNEQF
>12|TRBJ2-3|TRBV5-1|-
ASSFVTGPNTQY
>15|TRBJ2-3|TRBV5-1|-
ASSLVGGGAGTDTQY
>13|TRBJ2-7|TRBV6-6|TRBD1
ASTDRESPYYEQY
>12|TRBJ2-5|TRBV7-8|-
ASSLVMGAETQY
>11|TRBJ2-1|TRBV6-5|-
ASRDGRWNEQF
>12|TRBJ1-1|TRBV30|TRBD1
AWSVRAGGTEAF
>11|TRBJ1-1|TRBV6-6|TRBD1
ASSYSGQGQAF
>9|TRBJ1-1|TRBV28|-
ASSFIEEAF
>15|TRBJ2-2|TRBV4-2|-
ASSQDLLGGVGGELF
>13|TRBJ2-7|TRBV11-2|TRBD2
ASSAPQAGEVEQY
>11|TRBJ1-1|TRBV7-9|-
ASSAVGDRKAF
>15|TRBJ1-5|TRBV7-8|-
ASSLGRVIVSNQPQH
>11|TRBJ2-2|TRBV30|-
AWSGTNTGELF
>11|TRBJ2-7|TRBV15|-
ATSRDQSYEQY
>12|TRBJ1-3|TRBV5-1|TRBD1
ASRTGTGGNTIY
>12|TRBJ1-2|TRBV5-4|-
ASSLALPNYGYT
>14|TRBJ2-1|TRBV2|TRBD2
ASSTVAGGPYNEQF
>13|TRBJ1-1|TRBV25-1|-
ASNPGRSMNTEAF
>14|TRBJ2-7|TRBV7-8|TRBD2
ASSLSGTSGTYEQY